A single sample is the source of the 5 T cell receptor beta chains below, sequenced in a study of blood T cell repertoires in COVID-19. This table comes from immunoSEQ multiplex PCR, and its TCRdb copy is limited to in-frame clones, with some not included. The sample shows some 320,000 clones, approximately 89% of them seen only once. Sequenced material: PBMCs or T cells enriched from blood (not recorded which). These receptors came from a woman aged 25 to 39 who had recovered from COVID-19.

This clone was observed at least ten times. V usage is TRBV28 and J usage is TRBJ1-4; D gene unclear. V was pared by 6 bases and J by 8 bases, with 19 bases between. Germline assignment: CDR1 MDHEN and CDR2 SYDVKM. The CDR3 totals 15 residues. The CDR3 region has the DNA TGTGCCAGCAGGCAGATCAGCGCGGCGGTGGAAAAACTGTTTTTT. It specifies CASRQISAAVEKLFF.

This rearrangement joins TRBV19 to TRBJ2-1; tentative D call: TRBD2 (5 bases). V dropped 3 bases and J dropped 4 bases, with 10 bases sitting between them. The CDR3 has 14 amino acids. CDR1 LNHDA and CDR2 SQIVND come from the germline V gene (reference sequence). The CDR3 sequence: CASSISGLYNEQFF. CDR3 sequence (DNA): TGTGCCAGTAGTATTTCCGGACTGTACAATGAGCAGTTCTTC.

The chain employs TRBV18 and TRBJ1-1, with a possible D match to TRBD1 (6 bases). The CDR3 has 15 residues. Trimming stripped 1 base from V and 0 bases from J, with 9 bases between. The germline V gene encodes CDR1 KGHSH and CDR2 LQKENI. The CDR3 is CASSPRGHLNTEAFF. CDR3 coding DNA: TGTGCCAGCTCACCACGGGGACACTTGAACACTGAAGCTTTCTTT.

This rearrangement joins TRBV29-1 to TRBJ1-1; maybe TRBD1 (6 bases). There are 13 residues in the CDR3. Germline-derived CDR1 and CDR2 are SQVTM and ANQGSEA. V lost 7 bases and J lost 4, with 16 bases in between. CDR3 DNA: TGCAGCGGAACAGGGTTGGCCAGCACTGAAGCTTTCTTT. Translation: CSGTGLASTEAFF. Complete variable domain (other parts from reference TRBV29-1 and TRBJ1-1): SAVISQKPSRDICQRGTSLTIQCQVDSQVTMMFWYRQQPGQSLTLIATANQGSEATYESGFVIDKFPISRPNLTFSTLTVSNMSPEDSSIYLCSGTGLASTEAFFGQGTRLTVV.

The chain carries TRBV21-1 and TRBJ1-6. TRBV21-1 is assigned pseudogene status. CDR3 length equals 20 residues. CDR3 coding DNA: TGTGCCAGCAGCCGTTATAACAGGAGGGGAAAAAGCTCCTATAATTCACCCCTCCACTTT. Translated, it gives CASSRYNRRGKSSYNSPLHF.